This passage covers 10 T cell receptor beta chains from one sample sequenced in a study of blood T cells in healthy people across ages. The authors ran a second PCR of roughly 6 to 12 cycles using a sample-barcoded 5' primer and a J-beta primer mix. TCRdb recomputed calls from the 5' RACE reads with MiXCR, one row per CDR3 protein. The table shows around 900,000 distinct CDR3 sequences, with roughly 26% occurring only once. Input material: blood. Receptors originate from an elderly woman in good health.

This clonotype was seen a single time. The rearrangement uses TRBV7-2 and TRBJ1-1, with 7 bases fitting TRBD1. V shed 2 bases and J 5 bases; nucleotides not matched to a gene: 8. This CDR3 region has 15 residues. Looked up from germline, CDR1 is SGHTA and CDR2 is FQGNSA. This CDR3 is CASSLPTGVGTEAFF. The CDR3 DNA follows: TGTGCCAGCAGCTTACCCACAGGGGTTGGAACTGAAGCTTTCTTT.

J is TRBJ2-4 and V is TRBV20-1; either TRBD1 or TRBD2 may supply D (5 bases each). The J call could be wrong; TRBJ2-5 is a better fit for the DNA end. The CDR3 runs 13 residues. Germline CDR1 is DFQATT and CDR2 is SNEGSKA (reference sequence). CDR3 nucleotides: TGCAGTGCCCTCCCCCGGGACCGGGAGACCCAGTACTTC. Its protein product is CSALPRDRETQYF.

A word on this clonotype: A much larger clone lies one base from this, so it may be a read error. The V gene is TRBV20-1, the J gene TRBJ2-5; no clear D. This CDR3 comprises 15 residues. Germline loops: CDR1 DFQATT, CDR2 SNEGSKA (reference sequence). The CDR3 reads CSARDPSKQQEAQYF. CDR3 sequence (DNA): TGCAGTGCTAGAGATCCGAGTAAGCAGCAAGAGGCCCAGTACTTC.

This clonotype was recorded many times. The chain employs TRBV27 and TRBJ2-5; 10 nucleotides agree with TRBD2. This CDR3 has 17 amino acids. Germline values: CDR1 MNHEY, CDR2 SMNVEV (reference sequence). J lost 5 bases, V lost 0 bases, and 9 bases had no gene match. CDR3 residues: CASSLSPRASGGETQYF. Here the CDR3 DNA reads TGTGCCAGCAGTTTATCGCCCAGGGCTAGCGGGGGTGAGACCCAGTACTTC.

With respect to this clonotype: Given a far larger clone just one base away, this is likely a sequencing read error. This sequence joins TRBV7-2 and TRBJ2-3; perhaps D is TRBD1 or TRBD2 (5 bases each). The CDR3 runs 14 residues. Germline V gene sequence: CDR1 SGHTA, CDR2 FQGNSA. V shed 3 bases and J shed 8 bases, with 15 bases lying between them. The CDR3 DNA sequence: TGTGCCAGCAGCTTGGGTGGGGGTTCAGGTACGCAGTATTTT. Translation gives CASSLGGGSGTQYF. Combining the CDR3 with reference TRBV7-2 and TRBJ2-3 gives the whole variable domain GAGVSQSPSNKVTEKGKDVELRCDPISGHTALYWYRQSLGQGLEFLIYFQGNSAPDKSGLPSDRFSAERTGGSVSTLTIQRTQQEDSAVYLCASSLGGGSGTQYFGPGTRLTVL.

This clonotype was seen a few times. V usage is TRBV5-5 and J usage is TRBJ1-4; a possible D gene is TRBD1 (6 bases). Trimming left V 3 bases short and J 8 bases short, with 17 bases between. The germline V gene encodes CDR1 SGHKS and CDR2 YYEKEE (reference sequence). The CDR3 length is 15 residues. The CDR3 is CASSSPGGLGEKLFF. Here the CDR3 DNA reads TGTGCCAGCAGCTCACCGGGGGGGCTGGGGGAAAAACTGTTTTTT.

In this sample, this clonotype turned up a few times. A much more abundant neighbour one base away suggests this may be a read error. The V and J genes are TRBV29-1 and TRBJ2-7, with a weak D call TRBD1 (5 bases). The DNA end lines up better with TRBJ2-5; the J call may be wrong. CDR3 size: 12 residues. Germline-derived CDR1 and CDR2 are SQVTM and ANQGSEA. CDR3 bases: TGCAGCGGTGTATATTCCCAGGGGACCCAGTACTTC. Amino acid sequence: CSGVYSQGTQYF.

Notes on this clonotype: This may be a read error: a much more frequent sequence differs by one nucleotide. The gene calls are TRBV20-1 and TRBJ1-1, with 9 bases aligning to TRBD1. V lost 5 bases to trimming and J lost 6 bases; unmatched junction nucleotides: 13. The V gene's germline CDR1 is DFQATT and CDR2 SNEGSKA (reference sequence). The CDR3 is 15 residues long. This CDR3 reads CSAEGTGTGIPEAFF. The CDR3 DNA sequence: TGCAGTGCTGAAGGAACCGGGACAGGGATCCCTGAAGCTTTCTTT.

A few counts support this clonotype. This sequence joins TRBV20-1 and TRBJ1-5; D remains unclear. Germline CDR1 reads DFQATT; CDR2 reads SNEGSKA (reference sequence). V lost 3 bases, J lost 2 bases, and 5 bases lay in between. The CDR3 contains 12 residues. In DNA form, the CDR3 reads TGCAGTGCTAGGATTGGCAATCAGCCCCAGCATTTT. Translated, it gives CSARIGNQPQHF.

This clonotype was seen at least ten times. The rearrangement uses TRBV11-2 and TRBJ2-4, with D perhaps TRBD2 (6 bases). The length of the CDR3 is 15 residues. From germline, CDR1 is SGHAT and CDR2 FQNNGV. V was shortened by 2 bases and J by 0 bases, with 8 bases between the two germline ends. The CDR3 nucleotides are TGTGCCAGCAGCTTATCGGGGGTAGCCAAAAACATTCAGTACTTC. Translated: CASSLSGVAKNIQYF.